This is a list of T cell receptor beta chains from one sample in a study of a mutant IDH1 vaccine in newly diagnosed glioma. Sequencing was performed with immunoSEQ multiplex PCR; in TCRdb, only in-frame clones are kept and a portion is missing. In the table there are tens of thousands of clones, about 83% of which are singletons. The specimen was PBMCs, collected from a glioma patient treated with radiotherapy, temozolomide or both. The receptors derive from a woman aged 40 to 50 with glioma. CDR3s include the opening cysteine and the closing phenylalanine or tryptophan. The order of the fields is J gene, V gene, CDR3 length, D gene, clone size, CDR3 protein, CDR3 DNA. D genes are given only for firm matches. A clone size is listed for some rows: how often the clone was seen (once, few, many), or a class if it is expanded.

>TRBJ1-3|TRBV20-1|11|NA|NA
CSAASGDTIYF
TGCAGTGCGGCCTCCGGGGACACCATATATTTT
>TRBJ1-6|TRBV6-5|14|NA|NA
CASTPRVNNSPLHF
TGTGCCAGCACCCCTAGGGTTAATAATTCACCCCTCCACTTT
>TRBJ1-5|TRBV2|15|NA|once
CASSSRGLGNQPQHF
TGTGCCAGCAGCAGCAGGGGATTGGGCAATCAGCCCCAGCATTTT
>TRBJ1-6|TRBV6-1|13|NA|NA
CASSDYGRSPLHF
TGTGCCAGCAGTGATTACGGCAGATCACCCCTCCACTTT
>TRBJ2-7|TRBV6-1|14|NA|NA
CASIERDPPYEQYF
TGTGCCAGCATCGAGAGGGACCCCCCCTACGAGCAGTACTTC
>TRBJ2-2|TRBV2|15|NA|NA
CATAVTQGGTGELFF
TGTGCCACCGCAGTCACACAGGGAGGCACCGGGGAGCTGTTTTTT
>TRBJ2-1|TRBV30|15|TRBD2|NA
CAWRTSGGESNEQFF
TGTGCCTGGAGGACTAGCGGGGGGGAGTCGAATGAGCAGTTCTTC
>TRBJ2-2|TRBV5-4|15|NA|once
CASSLPTGTAGELFF
TGTGCCAGCAGCTTGCCGACGGGGACCGCCGGGGAGCTGTTTTTT
>TRBJ2-5|TRBV9|17|TRBD1|NA
CASSVEGQGRSQETQYF
TGTGCCAGCAGCGTAGAGGGACAGGGTAGGAGCCAAGAGACCCAGTACTTC
>TRBJ2-7|TRBV5-4|15|TRBD2|NA
CASSSTGRVAYEQYF
TGTGCCAGCAGCTCCACGGGGAGGGTGGCCTACGAGCAGTACTTC
>TRBJ2-5|TRBV23-1|14|NA|NA
CDQQRQGLQETQYF
TGCGACCAGCAGAGACAGGGACTTCAAGAGACCCAGTACTTC
>TRBJ1-1|TRBV15|14|NA|NA
CATNTGRENTEAFF
TGTGCCACCAACACGGGACGGGAGAACACTGAAGCTTTCTTT
>TRBJ1-3|TRBV15|15|NA|NA
CATSRGRSSGNTIYF
TGTGCCACCAGCAGAGGACGGAGCTCTGGAAACACCATATATTTT
>TRBJ2-3|TRBV7-9|12|NA|NA
CASSRVADTQYF
TGTGCCAGCAGCCGCGTTGCAGATACGCAGTATTTT
>TRBJ2-6|TRBV2|14|NA|once
CASSAPSGANVLTF
TGTGCCAGCAGTGCCCCCTCTGGGGCCAACGTCCTGACTTTC
>TRBJ2-1|TRBV5-6|19|TRBD2|NA
CASSWTSGGRSSSYNEQFF
TGTGCCAGCAGCTGGACTAGCGGGGGAAGAAGCTCCTCCTACAATGAGCAGTTCTTC
>TRBJ1-4|TRBV5-1|15|NA|once
CASSLGGDVSEKLFF
TGCGCCAGCAGCTTGGGAGGGGACGTGAGCGAAAAACTGTTTTTT
>TRBJ2-7|TRBV7-9|13|NA|NA
CASSRASSYEQYF
TGTGCCAGCAGCCGGGCCAGCTCCTACGAGCAGTACTTC
>TRBJ2-5|TRBV2|14|TRBD2|NA
CASSRTSGEETQYF
TGTGCCAGCAGCCGAACTAGCGGGGAAGAGACCCAGTACTTC
>TRBJ2-7|TRBV6-1|14|NA|NA
CASSEAVTSYEQYF
TGTGCCAGCAGTGAAGCAGTGACTAGCTACGAGCAGTACTTC
>TRBJ1-1|TRBV19|14|NA|few
CASSILGMNTEAFF
TGTGCCAGTAGTATTCTGGGAATGAACACTGAAGCTTTCTTT
>TRBJ2-5|TRBV5-1|13|NA|NA
CASSLDRGETQYF
TGCGCCAGCAGCTTGGATCGGGGTGAGACCCAGTACTTC
>TRBJ1-2|TRBV5-6|12|NA|NA
CASSSGPYGYTF
TGTGCCAGCAGCTCAGGCCCCTATGGCTACACCTTC
>TRBJ1-2|TRBV6-5|14|TRBD1|NA
CASSYSGQGGGYTF
TGTGCCAGCAGTTACTCGGGCCAGGGGGGAGGCTACACCTTC
>TRBJ2-1|TRBV2|15|TRBD2|few
CASRSAGATGNEQFF
TGTGCCAGCAGATCAGCGGGGGCCACGGGCAATGAGCAGTTCTTC
>TRBJ2-2|TRBV5-4|16|TRBD2|NA
CASSLGLAGNTGELFF
TGTGCCAGCAGCTTGGGACTAGCGGGGAACACCGGGGAGCTGTTTTTT
>TRBJ1-6|TRBV4-3|17|TRBD1|NA
CASSQEGQGVINSPLHF
TGCGCCAGCAGCCAAGAGGGACAGGGGGTCATTAATTCACCCCTCCACTTT
>TRBJ2-1|TRBV1|13|NA|medium-sized
CTSGETNHNEQFF
TGCACCAGCGGTGAGACGAATCACAATGAGCAGTTCTTC
>TRBJ1-1|TRBV28|15|TRBD1|NA
CASSLTGAGNTEAFF
TGTGCCAGCAGTTTGACAGGGGCGGGGAACACTGAAGCTTTCTTT
>TRBJ2-2|TRBV25-1|18|TRBD2|NA
CASSESPSGGAGTGELFF
TGTGCCAGCAGTGAATCCCCTAGCGGGGGGGCTGGGACCGGGGAGCTGTTTTTT
>TRBJ2-7|TRBV6-6|14|NA|NA
CASSYSGGGYEQYF
TGTGCCAGCAGTTACTCGGGGGGAGGATACGAGCAGTACTTC
>TRBJ1-2|TRBV9|14|NA|NA
CASSVGPVRGGYTF
TGTGCCAGCAGCGTAGGGCCGGTTAGGGGTGGCTACACCTTC
>TRBJ1-5|TRBV27|12|TRBD1|NA
CASSRHRGPRHF
TGTGCCAGCAGTCGCCACAGGGGACCGAGACATTTT
>TRBJ1-2|TRBV2|13|TRBD1|once
CASRDRGFYGYTF
TGTGCCAGCAGAGACAGGGGTTTCTATGGCTACACCTTC
>TRBJ1-4|TRBV6-1|14|TRBD1|NA
CASSRQGINEKLFF
TGTGCCAGCAGCCGACAGGGGATCAATGAAAAACTGTTTTTT
>TRBJ1-5|TRBV7-8|16|TRBD1|NA
CASSKTGSNSNQPQHF
TGTGCCAGCAGCAAGACAGGGAGTAATAGCAATCAGCCCCAGCATTTT
>TRBJ2-2|TRBV5-1|14|TRBD1|NA
CASSSQGVTGELFF
TGCGCCAGCAGCTCACAGGGGGTCACCGGGGAGCTGTTTTTT
>TRBJ2-1|TRBV2|13|NA|NA
CASDSSMYNEQFF
TGTGCCAGCGACAGCTCGATGTATAATGAGCAGTTCTTC
>TRBJ1-5|TRBV6-1|13|NA|NA
CASKSGGHQPQHF
TGTGCCAGCAAAAGTGGTGGGCATCAGCCCCAGCATTTT
>TRBJ1-2|TRBV7-9|15|NA|NA
CASSLVLGKEDGYTF
TGTGCCAGCAGCTTAGTTCTAGGGAAGGAGGATGGCTACACCTTC
>TRBJ2-3|TRBV6-6|12|NA|NA
CASGTSTDTQYF
TGTGCCAGCGGGACTAGCACAGATACGCAGTATTTT
>TRBJ1-2|TRBV6-5|13|NA|NA
CASSYHRNYGYTF
TGTGCCAGCAGTTACCACAGGAACTATGGCTACACCTTC